The sequence of this TCR beta chain was determined in a study of blood T cell dynamics during melanoma immunotherapy. With respect to this clone: Its specificity is not known.

Every bulk PBMC sample received the same 350 ng of DNA. Libraries were prepared by immunoSEQ multiplex PCR; TCRdb keeps only in-frame clonotypes and omits some of them. This sample has 10,000 or so clones, with roughly 80% found just once. Time point given: week 3, after first cycle of checkpoint inhibitor. Apart from a couple of fast progressors, RECIST 1.1 response was judged 12 weeks post-infusion. Prior systemic cancer therapy, immunosuppressant use and other active malignancies excluded patients. Germline CDR1 LNHDA, CDR2 SQIVND (reference sequence). The junction had 2 bases not matched to a gene; V was cut back by 6 bases and J by 3 bases. The CDR3 runs 13 residues. Findings and caveats of the study: Whether repertoire-driving clones were melanoma-specific could not be determined.

The sample here was blood, taken from a patient treated with checkpoint blockade. The rearrangement uses TRBV19 and TRBJ2-5, with 9 bases lining up with TRBD1. The receptor was derived from a human donor with melanoma. The CDR3, as DNA: TGTGCCAGTAGGAGGACAGGGGAAGAGACCCAGTACTTC. The encoded protein is CASRRTGEETQYF.